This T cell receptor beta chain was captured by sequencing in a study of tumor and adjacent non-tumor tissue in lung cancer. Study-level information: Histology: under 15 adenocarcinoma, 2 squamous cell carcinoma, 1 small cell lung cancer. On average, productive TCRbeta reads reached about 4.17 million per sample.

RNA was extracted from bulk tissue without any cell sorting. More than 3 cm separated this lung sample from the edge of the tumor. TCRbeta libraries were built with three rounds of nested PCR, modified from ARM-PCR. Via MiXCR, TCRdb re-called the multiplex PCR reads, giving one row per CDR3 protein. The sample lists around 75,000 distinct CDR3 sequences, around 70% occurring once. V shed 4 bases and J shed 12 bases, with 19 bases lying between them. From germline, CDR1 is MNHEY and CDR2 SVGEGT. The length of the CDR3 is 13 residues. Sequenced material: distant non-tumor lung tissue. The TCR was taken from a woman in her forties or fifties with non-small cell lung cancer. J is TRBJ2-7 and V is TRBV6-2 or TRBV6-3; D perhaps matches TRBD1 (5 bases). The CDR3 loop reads CASSCVPRVQLYF. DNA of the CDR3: TGTGCCAGCAGTTGCGTACCCAGGGTTCAGCTGTACTTC.